The 20 T cell receptor beta chains presented below share a single source sample, sequenced in a study of T cells after yellow fever vaccination. TCRdb reprocessed the 5' RACE reads via MiXCR and lists one record per CDR3 protein. The sample includes 400,000 or so distinct CDR3 sequences, 6% to 8% seen only once; the top ten take 15%. Here the sequenced sample was PBMCs, taken 5 days after the yellow fever booster vaccination. These receptors were obtained from a man aged 25 to 40 who received the YFV17D yellow fever vaccine.

As concerns this clonotype: Relative to the germline gene, one junction end is altered; a read error may explain this. The V call is TRBV4-3, the J call TRBJ2-7; TRBD1 agrees at 7 bases. The germline V gene has CDR1 LGHNA and CDR2 YSLEER. CDR3 length: 17 amino acids. The CDR3 protein is CARSQELLGQKTYEQYF. The CDR3, as DNA: TGCGCCAGGAGCCAGGAACTTTTGGGACAGAAGACGTACGAGCAGTACTTC.

This clonotype was seen only a few times. The chain combines TRBV20-1 with TRBJ1-2; D gene ambiguous. Trimming removed 1 base from V and 3 bases from J, with 12 bases in between. The CDR3 spans 14 residues. Germline CDR1 and CDR2: DFQATT and SNEGSKA (reference sequence). This CDR3 is CSARVRGSDYGYTF. In DNA form, the CDR3 reads TGCAGTGCTAGAGTCCGGGGTTCCGACTATGGCTACACCTTC.

This clonotype occurred a few times. The V gene is TRBV9, the J gene TRBJ2-1; 7 bases map to TRBD2. Trimming took 1 base from V and 3 from J; bases not matched to a gene: 4. This CDR3 has 15 residues. Looked up from germline, CDR1 is SGDLS and CDR2 is YYNGEE. The CDR3: CASSVTGTNYNEQFF. CDR3 nucleotide sequence: TGTGCCAGCAGCGTAACTGGGACTAACTACAATGAGCAGTTCTTC.

The chain recombines TRBV10-3 with TRBJ2-2; D is possibly TRBD2 (5 bases). The CDR3 has 16 amino acids. Per germline, CDR1 ENHRY and CDR2 SYGVKD. The germline V and J ends were trimmed by 0 bases and 4 bases, with 12 bases remaining between them. CDR3 in DNA: TGTGCCATCAGTGAGTCAGGGAGCGCGATCACCGGGGAGCTGTTTTTT. Translating it yields CAISESGSAITGELFF.

This clonotype has a handful of counts. This chain links TRBV7-2 with TRBJ2-5, with TRBD2 as a possible D gene (6 bases). The germline CDR1 and CDR2 sequences are SGHTA and FQGNSA. V was clipped by 1 base and J by 8 bases, with 17 bases between them. The CDR3 is 15 amino acids. In DNA, the CDR3 is TGTGCCAGCAGCTTAGGGCTAGCGACCCAGGGTACCCAGTACTTC. Residues: CASSLGLATQGTQYF.

In this sample, this clonotype turned up many times. This sequence joins TRBV6-5 and TRBJ2-7; TRBD1 agrees at 7 bases. The CDR3 has 14 amino acids. Germline loops: CDR1 MNHEY, CDR2 SVGAGI. V shed 5 bases, J shed 2 bases, and the junction held 6 bases outside the gene matches. CDR3 loop: CASSMGQPAYEQYF. The CDR3 DNA sequence: TGTGCCAGCAGTATGGGACAGCCTGCCTACGAGCAGTACTTC.

The chain couples TRBV5-5 to TRBJ2-7; D call uncertain. Germline V gives CDR1 SGHKS, CDR2 YYEKEE (reference sequence). V was pared by 4 bases and J by 3 bases, with 14 bases between. This CDR3 spans 14 amino acids. CDR3 amino acids: CASSPGLLRYEQYF. The CDR3 DNA is TGTGCCAGCAGCCCTGGGCTACTACGCTACGAGCAGTACTTC. The complete variable domain, with remaining parts taken from reference TRBV5-5 and TRBJ2-7, reads DAGVTQSPTHLIKTRGQQVTLRCSPISGHKSVSWYQQVLGQGPQFIFQYYEKEERGRGNFPDRFSARQFPNYSSELNVNALLLGDSALYLCASSPGLLRYEQYFGPGTRLTVT.

The table lists this clonotype with a few counts. The chain uses TRBV7-8 and TRBJ1-3; no firm D call. The CDR3 has 15 residues. V gave up 1 base and J gave up 4 bases, with 11 bases separating them. Germline V gene data show CDR1 as SGHVS and CDR2 as FQNEAQ. The CDR3: CASSLEGAGGNTIYF. As DNA, the CDR3 is TGTGCCAGCAGCTTAGAGGGAGCTGGCGGAAACACCATATATTTT.

This clonotype was detected only a few times. The chain employs TRBV29-1 and TRBJ2-2, with 7 bases matching TRBD1. Germline assignment: CDR1 SQVTM and CDR2 ANQGSEA. V lost 0 bases, J lost 3 bases, and 4 bases stayed unmatched. The CDR3 has 15 residues. This chain's CDR3 is CSVEEGGTYTGELFF. DNA for the CDR3: TGCAGCGTTGAAGAAGGGGGCACCTACACCGGGGAGCTGTTTTTT.

The chain carries TRBV5-6 and TRBJ1-2, with D perhaps TRBD1 (5 bases). CDR1 SGHDT and CDR2 YYEEEE come from the germline V gene. The CDR3 runs to 14 residues. V was trimmed by 4 bases and J by 8 bases, leaving 18 bases between them. CDR3 coding DNA: TGTGCCAGCAGCGCCCCCTTCGGGGGATCCGGCTACACCTTC. Its protein product is CASSAPFGGSGYTF. Full variable domain (missing parts from reference TRBV5-6 and TRBJ1-2): DAGVTQSPTHLIKTRGQQVTLRCSPKSGHDTVSWYQQALGQGPQFIFQYYEEEERQRGNFPDRFSGHQFPNYSSELNVNALLLGDSALYLCASSAPFGGSGYTFGSGTRLTVV.

This sequence joins TRBV5-1 and TRBJ2-3; TRBD2 agrees at 8 bases. The J segment lost 3 bases and the V segment lost 0 bases, leaving 6 bases of the junction unmatched. The germline CDR1 and CDR2 sequences are SGHRS and YFSETQ. This CDR3 has 16 amino acids. The CDR3: CASSLAPGRGTDTQYF. The CDR3 DNA reads TGCGCCAGCAGCTTGGCTCCCGGGAGGGGGACAGATACGCAGTATTTT.

This clonotype was observed a few times. V usage is TRBV20-1 and J usage is TRBJ2-7; no clear D gene. The CDR3 contains 12 residues. Per germline, CDR1 DFQATT and CDR2 SNEGSKA (reference sequence). V shed 2 bases and J shed 1 base, with 6 bases lying between them. Written as DNA, the CDR3 is TGCAGTGCTAGATTCCGTTCCTACGAGCAGTACTTC. This codes for CSARFRSYEQYF.

V and J are TRBV18 and TRBJ2-7, with D possibly being TRBD2 (6 bases). V lost 5 bases, J lost 3 bases, and 14 bases lay in between. The CDR3 totals 14 residues. Germline V gives CDR1 KGHSH, CDR2 LQKENI. The CDR3 sequence is CASSLRDGVYEQYF. The CDR3 nucleotides are TGTGCCAGCTCATTGCGGGACGGCGTCTACGAGCAGTACTTC.

Written as DNA, the CDR3 is TGTGCCAGCAGGAGGGGAGTAGCAGCTGAGACCCAGTACTTC. This codes for CASRRGVAAETQYF. The gene calls are TRBV12-3 or TRBV12-4 and TRBJ2-5; D could derive from TRBD1 or TRBD2 (5 bases each). The CDR3 consists of 14 residues. With 6 bases removed from V and 5 bases from J, the gap between germline ends came to 16 bases.

This clonotype was detected a few times. The V gene is TRBV10-3, the J gene TRBJ2-3; the match to TRBD2 covers 11 bases. Germline assignment: CDR1 ENHRY and CDR2 SYGVKD. The CDR3 spans 15 residues. V shed 6 bases, J shed 4 bases, and the junction held 6 bases outside the gene matches. The CDR3 region has the DNA TGTGCCATCAGACCGGGACTAGCGGAACCAGATACGCAGTATTTT. This gives the protein CAIRPGLAEPDTQYF.

This clonotype was seen repeatedly, ten times or more. The chain links TRBV5-6 to TRBJ2-7; D is unclear. The germline V and J ends were trimmed by 0 bases and 3 bases, with 13 bases remaining between them. The germline gives CDR1 SGHDT, CDR2 YYEEEE. The CDR3 covers 15 residues. The DNA of the CDR3 is TGTGCCAGCAGCTTGGTGACGGATGGAAGCTACGAGCAGTACTTC. Its translation: CASSLVTDGSYEQYF.

This rearrangement joins TRBV2 to TRBJ2-1, with 9 bases fitting TRBD1. Germline values: CDR1 SNHLY, CDR2 FYNNEI. After removal of 6 bases from V and 6 bases from J, the junction contained 6 bases not matched to a gene. This CDR3 has 14 residues. CDR3 in DNA: TGTGCCAGCAGACGGGACAGGGTCACCAATGAGCAGTTCTTC. Translating gives CASRRDRVTNEQFF.

In its sample, this clonotype was seen a few times. This sequence joins TRBV7-2 and TRBJ2-3; 7 bases line up with TRBD2. This CDR3 has 15 residues. Germline V lookup: CDR1 SGHTA, CDR2 FQGNSA. After removal of 3 bases from V and 2 bases from J, the junction contained 5 bases not matched to a gene. CDR3 in DNA: TGTGCCAGCAGCTTCCCGGGACTAAACACAGATACGCAGTATTTT. Translation: CASSFPGLNTDTQYF.

This clonotype was seen repeatedly, ten times or more. The chain joins TRBV7-2 to TRBJ1-3; D ambiguous. The V end was cut by 1 base, the J end by 0 bases, with 10 bases between. The CDR3 runs 16 residues. Germline loops: CDR1 SGHTA, CDR2 FQGNSA. For the CDR3, the DNA is TGTGCCAGCAGCTTAGTTTCCCCTAGCTCTGGAAACACCATATATTTT. Protein: CASSLVSPSSGNTIYF.

A note on this clonotype: A much larger clone differs from this one at a single base, so this may be a read error. The J gene is TRBJ1-2, the V gene TRBV12-3 or TRBV12-4; weak D call: TRBD1 (5 bases). The CDR3 is made up of 13 amino acids. Deletions cut 7 bases from V and 4 bases from J, with 13 bases between. CDR3 in amino acids: CASNPRESYGYTF. The CDR3 DNA reads as TGTGCCAGCAATCCCAGGGAGAGCTATGGCTACACCTTC.